The clone carrying this T cell receptor beta chain occurred once. Other DNA sequences in this sample translate to the same CDR3. The data stem from a study of blood T cell repertoires in COVID-19. Across the study: The United States, Italy and Spain provided the acute and convalescent COVID-19 samples.

The CDR3 loop spans 12 amino acids. V lost 3 bases and J 4 bases, leaving 6 bases between the germline ends. In the original analysis: Researchers report that nucleated cell counts were estimated from reference gene primer amplification. Sequenced by immunoSEQ multiplex PCR; TCRdb stores in-frame clones only, minus some. Clonal size and the V and J genes are those of that table, whereas D and trimming came from the DNA. The sample shows tens of thousands of clones, 80% to 90% of them seen only once. The sequencing sample was made of peripheral blood. The chain couples TRBV12-3 or TRBV12-4 to TRBJ1-2, with unresolved D. The receptor's source is a woman aged 55-75 years with acute or convalescent COVID-19. The DNA for the CDR3 is TGTGCCAGCAGTTTTTCGGTCTATGGCTACACCTTC. It codes for CASSFSVYGYTF.